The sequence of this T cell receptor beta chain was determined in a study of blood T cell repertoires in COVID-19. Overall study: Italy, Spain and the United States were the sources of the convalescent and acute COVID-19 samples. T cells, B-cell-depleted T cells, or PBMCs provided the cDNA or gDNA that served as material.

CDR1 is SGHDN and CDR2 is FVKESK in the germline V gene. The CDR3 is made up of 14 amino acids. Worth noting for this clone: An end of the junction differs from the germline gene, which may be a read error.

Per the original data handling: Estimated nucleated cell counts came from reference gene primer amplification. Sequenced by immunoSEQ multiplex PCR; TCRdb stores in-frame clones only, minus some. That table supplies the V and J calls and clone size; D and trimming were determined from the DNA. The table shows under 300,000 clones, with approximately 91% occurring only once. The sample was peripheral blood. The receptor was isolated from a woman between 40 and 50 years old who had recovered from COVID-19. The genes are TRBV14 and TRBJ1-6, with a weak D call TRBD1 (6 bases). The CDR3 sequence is CASSETRGHSPLHF. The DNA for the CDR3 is TGTGCCAGCAGCGAGACCAGGGGCCATTCGCCCCTCCACTTT.